Shown below are 32 T cell receptor beta chains from a single sample sequenced in a study of CD8+ T cells in alopecia areata. Extraction and reverse transcription of RNA yielded cDNA as the sequencing template. Assay: immunoSEQ multiplex PCR; the TCRdb copy retains only in-frame clones and omits some. This table has fewer than 250,000 clones, around 60% appearing once. Noted treatment: oral pan-JAK inhibitor, 5-10 mg twice daily. The sample here was CD4+ T cells sorted from blood, taken between weeks 47 and 50, from a patient treated with tofacitinib. The receptor source for this set is a human donor with alopecia areata.

J is TRBJ1-2 and V is TRBV30; D is undetermined. V lost 2 bases and J 6 bases, leaving 10 bases between the germline ends. Germline values: CDR1 GTSNPN, CDR2 SVGIG (reference sequence). This CDR3 has 12 amino acids. CDR3 DNA sequence: TGTGCCTGGAGTCCCAACCCTGATGGCTACACCTTC. Protein product: CAWSPNPDGYTF.

A single count supports this clone. The rearrangement joins TRBV6-5 to TRBJ2-2; TRBD2 matches 10 bases. J lost 2 bases, V lost 10 bases, and 7 bases had no gene match. CDR3 length: 15 residues. CDR1 MNHEY and CDR2 SVGAGI come from the germline V gene. The CDR3 loop reads CATATSGVNTGELFF. DNA of the CDR3: TGTGCCACCGCAACTAGCGGGGTAAACACCGGGGAGCTGTTTTTT.

As concerns this clone: The sample has other DNA sequences that encode this CDR3 too. The CDR3 DNA follows: TGCAGCGTAGCGGGACAGGAGAACACTGAAGCTTTCTTT. Protein: CSVAGQENTEAFF. V is TRBV29-1 and J is TRBJ1-1, with 8 bases aligning to TRBD1. Germline V CDR1 and CDR2: SQVTM, ANQGSEA. The CDR3 spans 13 residues. Germline trimming cut 6 bases from V and 1 base from J; bases unmatched to any gene: 4. Supplemented by reference TRBV29-1 and TRBJ1-1, the full variable domain reads SAVISQKPSRDICQRGTSLTIQCQVDSQVTMMFWYRQQPGQSLTLIATANQGSEATYESGFVIDKFPISRPNLTFSTLTVSNMSPEDSSIYLCSVAGQENTEAFFGQGTRLTVV.

Concerning this clone itself: A junction boundary mismatches the germline segment, possibly from a read error. The rearrangement links TRBV6-1 to TRBJ1-1; TRBD1 matches at 10 bases. In germline, CDR1 is MNHNS, CDR2 SASEGT. CDR3 size: 12 residues. The CDR3 loop is CASTPDRGLVIF. DNA for the CDR3: TGTGCCAGCACCCCTGACAGGGGGCTTGTGATCTTT.

The gene calls are TRBV10-3 and TRBJ2-5; D gene ambiguous. The CDR3 consists of 11 residues. V lost 6 bases to trimming and J lost 0 bases, with 2 bases between them. Germline V lookup: CDR1 ENHRY, CDR2 SYGVKD. CDR3: CAISNQETQYF. The DNA of the CDR3 is TGTGCCATCAGCAACCAAGAGACCCAGTACTTC.

This clone has more than one count but fewer than ten. The gene calls are TRBV29-1 and TRBJ1-1; 11 bases fit TRBD1. The CDR3 loop spans 14 amino acids. Germline V lookup: CDR1 SQVTM, CDR2 ANQGSEA. After removal of 7 bases from V and 0 bases from J, the junction contained 4 bases not matched to a gene. Written as DNA, the CDR3 is TGCAGCGCCTGGACAGGGGGCCTGAACACTGAAGCTTTCTTT. Residues: CSAWTGGLNTEAFF.

The gene calls are TRBV5-4 and TRBJ2-3; tentatively, D is TRBD2 (5 bases). Germline V gives CDR1 SGHNT, CDR2 YYREEE (reference sequence). The CDR3 sequence is 16 residues long. The ends were cut back, 4 bases at V and 0 bases at J, with 15 bases in the middle. DNA of the CDR3: TGTGCCAGCAGCCAAGGTTTCGAGCGGAGCACAGATACGCAGTATTTT. Its translation is CASSQGFERSTDTQYF.

The V and J genes are TRBV11-2 and TRBJ2-5; D is ambiguous. V was pared by 6 bases and J by 2 bases, with 10 bases between. This CDR3 contains 13 residues. The germline V gene encodes CDR1 SGHAT and CDR2 FQNNGV. The CDR3 loop reads CASSRTVQETQYF. Here the CDR3 DNA reads TGTGCCAGCAGTCGGACGGTGCAAGAGACCCAGTACTTC.

This clone was seen a few times. The V gene is TRBV18, the J gene TRBJ1-4, with D unresolved. In germline, CDR1 is KGHSH, CDR2 LQKENI. The CDR3 has 14 residues. The V and J ends lost 3 bases and 0 bases respectively, with 5 bases between them. This CDR3 is CASSPTATNEKLFF. CDR3 nucleotide sequence: TGTGCCAGCTCACCCACCGCAACTAATGAAAAACTGTTTTTT.

The chain recombines TRBV10-3 with TRBJ2-2; no clear D. This CDR3 contains 14 residues. Germline CDR1 and CDR2: ENHRY and SYGVKD. V was cut by 4 bases and J by 0 bases, with 6 bases left in between. CDR3 sequence: CAISARSNTGELFF. For the CDR3, the DNA is TGTGCCATCAGTGCACGGTCGAACACCGGGGAGCTGTTTTTT.

This chain connects TRBV6-5 to TRBJ2-4; 9 positions agree with TRBD2. Germline V gives CDR1 MNHEY, CDR2 SVGAGI. V shed 0 bases and J 6 bases; nucleotides not matched to a gene: 3. The CDR3 sequence is 15 residues long. The CDR3 DNA follows: TGTGCCAGCAGTTACTCGTTGCGGGGGGGAAACATTCAGTACTTC. This gives the protein CASSYSLRGGNIQYF.

The V and J genes are TRBV27 and TRBJ2-1, with 8 bases fitting TRBD1. This CDR3 has 14 residues. Germline V gene lookup returns CDR1 MNHEY and CDR2 SMNVEV (reference sequence). With V trimmed by 5 bases and J by 12 bases, 12 bases remained unmatched. This CDR3 reads CASSPPGQGTRQFF. The CDR3, as DNA: TGTGCCAGCAGTCCCCCCGGACAGGGAACAAGGCAGTTCTTC.

This clone was recorded a few times. This rearrangement joins TRBV2 to TRBJ1-2; D is ambiguous. CDR3 length equals 11 residues. V was clipped by 8 bases and J by 5 bases, with 9 bases between them. Germline CDR1 reads SNHLY; CDR2 reads FYNNEI. CDR3 sequence reads: CASHKEYGYTF. The CDR3 nucleotides are TGTGCCAGCCACAAGGAATATGGCTACACCTTC.

The chain uses TRBV29-1 and TRBJ2-3; D remains ambiguous. Germline values: CDR1 SQVTM, CDR2 ANQGSEA. CDR3 size: 13 residues. In DNA form, the CDR3 reads TGCACCCTCTGGTCGGAGTACACAGATACGCAGTATTTT. Protein product: CTLWSEYTDTQYF.

This clone appeared a few times. This rearrangement joins TRBV7-3 to TRBJ1-1; D gene ambiguous. The CDR3 spans 12 residues. V shed 6 bases and J shed 1 base, with 6 bases lying between them. Germline V gene lookup returns CDR1 SGHTA and CDR2 FQGTGA. CDR3 DNA sequence: TGTGCCAGCAGGGGCAAGAACACTGAAGCTTTCTTT. This codes for CASRGKNTEAFF.

This clone was counted only a few times. This CDR3 is CSVENRPYEQYF. The DNA for the CDR3 is TGCAGCGTTGAAAACAGGCCATACGAGCAGTACTTC. The chain carries TRBV29-1 and TRBJ2-7; possibly TRBD1 for D (5 bases). The V gene lost 2 bases and the J gene lost 4 bases, with 9 bases spanning the gap. The germline V gene has CDR1 SQVTM and CDR2 ANQGSEA. The length of the CDR3 is 12 residues.

This clone was counted between two and nine times. The gene calls are TRBV5-6 and TRBJ2-7, with D maybe TRBD2 (6 bases). Germline CDR1 SGHDT, CDR2 YYEEEE. The CDR3 has 12 residues. V shed 4 bases and J shed 4 bases, with 9 bases lying between them. For the CDR3, the DNA is TGTGCCAGCAGCCGCGGGGATTACGAGCAGTACTTC. This encodes CASSRGDYEQYF.

The rearrangement links TRBV11-2 to TRBJ2-7; D is possibly TRBD1 (6 bases). CDR1 is SGHAT, CDR2 FQNNGV, per germline. CDR3 length equals 15 residues. Trimming shortened V by 5 bases and J by 5 bases, and 19 bases separated the two germline ends. CDR3 sequence (DNA): TGTGCCAGCAGCCCCTACCCCAGGGGTCTCGACGAGCAGTACTTC. This sequence encodes CASSPYPRGLDEQYF.

CDR3 protein: CAGMTGGNTEAFF. The CDR3, as DNA: TGTGCCGGAATGACAGGCGGGAACACTGAAGCTTTCTTT. The V gene is TRBV30, the J gene TRBJ1-1; TRBD1 might be the D (6 bases). Trimming shortened V by 8 bases and J by 1 base, and 14 bases separated the two germline ends. The CDR3 consists of 13 residues. In germline, CDR1 is GTSNPN, CDR2 SVGIG (reference sequence).

This clone has a handful of counts. The CDR3 coding sequence is TGTGCCACCAGCAGAAACACAGGGCGCACAGATACGCAGTATTTT. Protein: CATSRNTGRTDTQYF. The chain joins TRBV15 to TRBJ2-3, with D tentatively TRBD1 (6 bases). Deletions cut 2 bases from V and 1 base from J, with 10 bases between. The CDR3 covers 15 residues. Germline V CDR1 and CDR2: LNHNV, YYDKDF (reference sequence).

The chain's CDR3 is CASGRTSLNEQFF. For the CDR3, the DNA is TGTGCTAGTGGCCGGACTAGTCTCAATGAGCAGTTCTTC. The chain has TRBV12-5 and TRBJ2-1; 7 nucleotides line up with TRBD2. Trimming cost V 6 bases and J 6 bases; bases outside gene matches: 5. CDR1 and CDR2 from the germline V gene are LGHNT and FRNRAP. The CDR3 runs to 13 residues.

A single count supports this clone. V and J are TRBV29-1 and TRBJ1-1; possibly TRBD1 for D (6 bases). Trimming stripped 2 bases from V and 4 bases from J, with 17 bases between. The CDR3 length is 15 residues. Germline V gene lookup returns CDR1 SQVTM and CDR2 ANQGSEA. CDR3 loop: CSVELWGAIGTEAFF. CDR3 bases: TGCAGCGTTGAACTGTGGGGGGCGATTGGCACTGAAGCTTTCTTT.

The chain recombines TRBV11-1 with TRBJ1-1, with 9 bases aligning to TRBD1. V lost 2 bases, J lost 0 bases, and 4 bases stayed unmatched. The CDR3 covers 16 residues. The germline gives CDR1 SGHAT, CDR2 FQDESV (reference sequence). The CDR3 region has the DNA TGTGCCAGCAGCTTACCCTGGACAGGGGTGAACACTGAAGCTTTCTTT. Translating it yields CASSLPWTGVNTEAFF.

The chain recombines TRBV7-2 with TRBJ1-6, with a tentative D call TRBD1 (5 bases). Per the germline V gene, CDR1 is SGHTA and CDR2 is FQGNSA. The CDR3 length is 15 residues. Trimming took 5 bases from V and 7 from J, leaving 15 bases between them. CDR3 sequence: CASSPGAGKNSPLHF. CDR3 DNA: TGTGCCAGCAGCCCCGGGGCAGGAAAGAATTCACCCCTCCACTTT.

V and J are TRBV7-2 and TRBJ1-1, with unresolved D. Trimming removed 3 bases from V and 6 bases from J, with 11 bases in between. The CDR3 contains 13 residues. Per germline, CDR1 SGHTA and CDR2 FQGNSA. CDR3 nucleotides: TGTGCCAGCAGCTTGTCGAGGGTGTCTGAAGCTTTCTTT. Translation gives CASSLSRVSEAFF. Together with reference TRBV7-2 and TRBJ1-1, the CDR3 gives the full variable domain: GAGVSQSPSNKVTEKGKDVELRCDPISGHTALYWYRQSLGQGLEFLIYFQGNSAPDKSGLPSDRFSAERTGGSVSTLTIQRTQQEDSAVYLCASSLSRVSEAFFGQGTRLTVV.

A word on this clone: Other DNA sequences of this sample code for an identical CDR3. The gene calls are TRBV29-1 and TRBJ1-1; D gene ambiguous. Germline-derived CDR1 and CDR2 are SQVTM and ANQGSEA. CDR3 size: 13 residues. Trimming left V 4 bases short and J 0 bases short, with 9 bases between. The CDR3 DNA is TGCAGCGTTGTCCAAGGCTTGAACACTGAAGCTTTCTTT. Amino acid sequence: CSVVQGLNTEAFF.

The rearrangement joins TRBV29-1 to TRBJ2-7; D might be TRBD2 (6 bases). In germline, CDR1 is SQVTM, CDR2 ANQGSEA. V lost 7 bases and J lost 5, with 18 bases in between. This CDR3 is built from 13 residues. CDR3 sequence (DNA): TGCAGCGGGACTACGGGACTCAGCCACGAGCAGTACTTC. This codes for CSGTTGLSHEQYF.

The chain has TRBV27 and TRBJ1-6; tentatively, D is TRBD1 (5 bases). Trimming stripped 3 bases from V and 9 bases from J, with 15 bases between. From germline, CDR1 is MNHEY and CDR2 SMNVEV (reference sequence). CDR3 size: 15 residues. Here the CDR3 DNA reads TGTGCCAGCAGTTTCGGGGAGGGACGGCGTTCACCCCTCCACTTT. Translation: CASSFGEGRRSPLHF.

This clone was detected only a few times. The chain has TRBV29-1 and TRBJ1-1; a weak D match, TRBD1 (5 bases). Trimming shortened V by 7 bases and J by 0 bases, and 12 bases separated the two germline ends. CDR1 SQVTM and CDR2 ANQGSEA come from the germline V gene. CDR3 length equals 13 residues. The CDR3 DNA reads TGCAGCGCCTCAGAGGGGATGAACACTGAAGCTTTCTTT. Its protein is CSASEGMNTEAFF.

This sequence joins TRBV29-1 and TRBJ2-3; D is unresolved. Trimming removed 7 bases from V and 0 bases from J, with 14 bases in between. Germline lookup yields CDR1 SQVTM and CDR2 ANQGSEA. The CDR3 runs 14 residues. This CDR3 is CSAQYRLSTDTQYF. In DNA form, the CDR3 reads TGCAGCGCCCAGTACAGACTTAGCACAGATACGCAGTATTTT.

This clone was observed many times. The chain links TRBV7-6 to TRBJ1-2; a possible D gene is TRBD1 (6 bases). The CDR3 is made up of 15 amino acids. Germline assignment: CDR1 SGHVS and CDR2 FNYEAQ. V shed 5 bases and J shed 8 bases, with 21 bases lying between them. CDR3 protein: CASSPEAGGEGGYTF. CDR3 coding DNA: TGTGCCAGCAGCCCCGAGGCGGGGGGCGAAGGGGGCTACACCTTC.

V is TRBV2 and J is TRBJ1-2; 9 bases match TRBD1. Per the germline V gene, CDR1 is SNHLY and CDR2 is FYNNEI. CDR3 size: 13 residues. The J segment lost 4 bases and the V segment lost 8 bases, leaving 5 bases of the junction unmatched. CDR3 coding DNA: TGTGCCAGCGCCCGGGACAGGGCCTATGGCTACACCTTC. Protein: CASARDRAYGYTF.